This T cell receptor (beta chain) originates from a study of cytomegalovirus exposure and HLA in healthy donors (TCRdb year 2017). Turning to the overall study: According to a later analysis, the 100 to 150 validation repertoires were produced on the same platform as the 666 repertoires of the first cohort. Along with the approximately 650-subject first cohort, a separate validation cohort of over a hundred different subjects was used. The study aimed to test whether cataloging public T cell receptors could reveal signatures of past pathogen exposure. The study combined high-throughput TCR immunosequencing, statistical association of individual TCRs with disease status, and machine learning to predict cytomegalovirus infection status.

The full study reports these points: Of the cluster scores, roughly 95% were above 0 in a later analysis, which found that TCRs clustered in the first cohort also tended to co-occur in the 120 or so validation repertoires. The validation cohort had no HLA typing available for a later analysis, so co-occurrence within that cohort was assessed over all 110 or so repertoires. In vitro tests confirmed that a few of the cytomegalovirus-associated TCR beta chains recognize cytomegalovirus antigens. The classifier was reported to diagnose cytomegalovirus status with high specificity and sensitivity in both the original cohort and the validation cohort. According to the authors, the approach could potentially be generalized to other disease states and immunological phenotypes. The study listed 164 TCR beta chains as associated with cytomegalovirus. Most TCR sequences were observed very rarely across donors, whereas some public TCRs were present in many individuals.

Looking up the germline V gene yields CDR1 ENHRY and CDR2 SYGVKD. The CDR3 has 15 amino acids, counting the end cysteine and phenylalanine. Of all the DNA, just the CDR3 is kept, 45 bases in frame from base 1. Cut back by 8 bases and 4 bases, the V and J ends lie 20 bases apart. Library preparation employed the immunoSEQ multiplex PCR assay. As for how the authors treated the data: A statistical classification framework was developed to diagnose cytomegalovirus status using the catalog of TCR beta chain sequences. This is the immuneACCESS table as TCRdb keeps it, with only in-frame sequences that have V and J called. A part of the clones is gone; compared with another copy, unresolved V genes explain less than half, and the rest is unexplained. From that table come the V and J calls and clone size; the DNA was used to work out D and trimming. The sample profile shows 130,000 to 150,000 clones; 75% to 90% of them were found once. The ten largest clones represent about 6.6% of the sample.

A note on this clone: The clone's antigen remains unknown. No base qualities exist here, and no much larger clone lies one base off it.

Separate from the roughly 700-subject first cohort, the validation cohort of about 110 subjects was the group to which the donors belonged. Material: PBMCs. Recombination linked TRBV10-3 to TRBJ1-2, with no confident D gene call. The sequence was obtained from a woman in her 30s in good health and CMV-seropositive. The CDR3 reads as follows: CAISPSGDSPYGYTF. The DNA reads as follows: TGTGCCATCTCCCCAAGCGGGGATTCACCCTATGGCTACACCTTC.